One sample yielded the 28 T cell receptor beta chains listed below, sequenced in a study of response to subunit inactivated influenza vaccine. TCRdb re-called the RT-PCR reads with MiXCR, one entry per CDR3 protein. The table has 500,000 to 600,000 distinct CDR3 sequences, around 8% seen once. The sequenced sample was PBMCs from blood, obtained approximately 25 months after vaccination. These receptors came from a man between 50 and 70 years old who received an inactivated influenza vaccine.

This clonotype was observed a few times. The rearrangement joins TRBV3-1 to TRBJ2-7, with 9 bases fitting TRBD1. The CDR3 spans 19 residues. Germline V gives CDR1 LGHDT, CDR2 YNNKEL (reference sequence). Trimming removed 1 base from V and 2 bases from J; junction bases left unmatched: 15. CDR3 bases: TGTGCCAGCAGCCAAGGCCCGAGATGGGCGGACAGGGGAGCCTACGAGCAGTACTTC. As protein: CASSQGPRWADRGAYEQYF.

This chain uses TRBV5-1 with TRBJ1-1; a possible D gene is TRBD1 (5 bases). Germline loops: CDR1 SGHRS, CDR2 YFSETQ. Trimming removed 0 bases at V and 3 bases at J, with 15 bases between. This CDR3 contains 16 residues. The CDR3 loop is CASSLDRWEGYTEAFF. CDR3 nucleotides: TGCGCCAGCAGCTTGGACAGGTGGGAAGGGTACACTGAAGCTTTCTTT.

This clonotype was recorded many times. The genes are TRBV12-3 or TRBV12-4 and TRBJ2-3, with 7 bases that match TRBD2. V shed 5 bases and J 4 bases; nucleotides not matched to a gene: 18. The CDR3 length is 18 residues. This CDR3 reads CASSLKTGTTKSPDTQYF. CDR3 coding DNA: TGTGCCAGCAGTCTCAAAACCGGGACTACGAAATCCCCAGATACGCAGTATTTT.

Only a few counts were recorded for this clonotype. The rearrangement uses TRBV5-5 and TRBJ1-3; the D is unclear. The CDR3 runs to 17 residues. Germline lookup yields CDR1 SGHKS and CDR2 YYEKEE (reference sequence). The V end was cut by 4 bases, the J end by 0 bases, with 17 bases between. The CDR3 coding sequence is TGTGCCAGCAGCGTTGGACTGGGGATGAGCTCTGGAAACACCATATATTTT. Protein: CASSVGLGMSSGNTIYF.

The chain is built from TRBV10-2 and TRBJ2-1, with TRBD2 identical over 8 bases. This CDR3 is built from 15 residues. Germline loops: CDR1 WSHSY, CDR2 SAAADI. The ends lost 2 bases at V and 6 bases at J; junction bases unmatched: 6. The CDR3 DNA reads TGCGCCAGCAGTGAGCGGGGGGGCCTGGTCAATGAGCAGTTCTTC. It yields the protein CASSERGGLVNEQFF.

Many counts were recorded for this clonotype. CDR3 in DNA: TGTGCCACCAGCAGAGATGGTATCGGGGTCACCTACAATGAGCAGTTCTTC. Residues: CATSRDGIGVTYNEQFF. The chain uses TRBV15 and TRBJ2-1, with D possibly being TRBD2 (5 bases). The V end lost 0 bases, the J end lost 2 bases, and 14 bases lay between the germline ends. CDR1 and CDR2 (germline): LNHNV, YYDKDF (reference sequence). There are 17 residues in the CDR3.

The chain joins TRBV7-2 to TRBJ2-3, with 9 positions matching TRBD2. The junction had 3 bases not matched to a gene; V was cut back by 1 base and J by 4 bases. The germline V gene encodes CDR1 SGHTA and CDR2 FQGNSA. The CDR3 consists of 15 residues. The CDR3 loop is CASSLVSGSADTQYF. In DNA, the CDR3 is TGTGCCAGCAGCTTAGTTAGCGGGAGTGCAGATACGCAGTATTTT.

The chain couples TRBV5-1 to TRBJ1-6; D is undetermined. Germline V lookup: CDR1 SGHRS, CDR2 YFSETQ. The CDR3 sequence is 14 residues long. Trimming cost V 1 base and J 10 bases, with 12 bases left between them. DNA for the CDR3: TGCGCCAGCAGCTTGAATCCGGGAGGATCACCCCTCCACTTT. Amino acids: CASSLNPGGSPLHF.

This clonotype was seen at least ten times. V usage is TRBV15 and J usage is TRBJ2-7; 8 bases fit TRBD1. J was trimmed by 3 bases and V by 2 bases; bases with no gene match: 9. Germline CDR1 LNHNV, CDR2 YYDKDF (reference sequence). The CDR3 spans 16 residues. This CDR3 reads CATSRNPGQVHYEQYF. For the CDR3, the DNA is TGTGCCACCAGCAGAAACCCGGGACAGGTACACTACGAGCAGTACTTC.

The chain joins TRBV24-1 to TRBJ1-1; TRBD1 matches 7 bases. Unmatched junction bases numbered 6, after V lost 6 bases and J lost 6 bases. Germline-derived CDR1 and CDR2 are KGHDR and SFDVKD. The CDR3 is 13 amino acids. The CDR3 DNA reads as TGTGCCACCAGTCAGGGGGATGGTGCTGAAGCTTTCTTT. Translation: CATSQGDGAEAFF.

This clonotype came up many times. V gene TRBV4-3 combines with J gene TRBJ1-1; no reliable D call. Per the germline V gene, CDR1 is LGHNA and CDR2 is YSLEER. The CDR3 totals 16 residues. V shed 1 base and J shed 4 bases, with 16 bases lying between them. CDR3 region: CASSQGVAATSTEAFF. CDR3 coding DNA: TGCGCCAGCAGCCAAGGGGTGGCAGCCACATCCACTGAAGCTTTCTTT.

This chain joins TRBV11-2 and TRBJ2-5; either TRBD1 or TRBD2 may fit D (5 bases each). V lost 5 bases, J lost 7 bases, and 14 bases lay in between. In germline, CDR1 is SGHAT, CDR2 FQNNGV. This CDR3 is 13 amino acids long. The DNA of the CDR3 is TGTGCCAGCAGCCGGGACGCTTCATGGACCCAGTACTTC. This codes for CASSRDASWTQYF.

This clonotype has more than one count but fewer than ten. The chain is built from TRBV4-1 and TRBJ2-1; D is ambiguous. The V gene lost 1 base and the J gene lost 3 bases, with 7 bases spanning the gap. Germline V lookup: CDR1 MGHRA, CDR2 YSYEKL. This CDR3 has 14 amino acids. The CDR3 DNA reads as TGCGCCAGCAGCCAAGGGTTAATCTACAATGAGCAGTTCTTC. Translation: CASSQGLIYNEQFF.

There are many counts of this clonotype. The chain employs TRBV28 and TRBJ2-7; 10 bases line up with TRBD2. CDR1 MDHEN and CDR2 SYDVKM come from the germline V gene. The CDR3 sequence is 14 residues long. J lost 7 bases, V lost 3 bases, and 6 bases had no gene match. CDR3 protein: CASSLSSGSWEQYF. DNA for the CDR3: TGTGCCAGCAGTTTGTCTAGCGGGAGCTGGGAGCAGTACTTC.

There are a few counts of this clonotype. This chain links TRBV4-3 with TRBJ2-2, with D unclear. Germline-derived CDR1 and CDR2 are LGHNA and YSLEER. The CDR3 covers 15 residues. Trimming took 0 bases from V and 1 from J, leaving 6 bases between them. The DNA of the CDR3 is TGCGCCAGCAGCCAAGACAGGAGGAACACCGGGGAGCTGTTTTTT. Translation: CASSQDRRNTGELFF.

This clonotype has ten or more counts. The V and J genes are TRBV9 and TRBJ2-2, with TRBD2 matching 10 bases. CDR1 and CDR2 from the germline V gene are SGDLS and YYNGEE. V shed 0 bases, J shed 3 bases, and the junction held 2 bases outside the gene matches. CDR3 length: 16 amino acids. CDR3 nucleotides: TGTGCCAGCAGCGTAGCTAGCGGGGGTTACACCGGGGAGCTGTTTTTT. Residues: CASSVASGGYTGELFF.

This clonotype has a handful of counts. The CDR3 coding sequence is TGTGCCAGTAGTATTCCGGGGGGCTACACTGAAGCTTTCTTT. It yields the protein CASSIPGGYTEAFF. This rearrangement joins TRBV19 to TRBJ1-1; D possibly corresponds to TRBD1 (6 bases). Germline CDR1 and CDR2: LNHDA and SQIVND (reference sequence). This CDR3 region has 14 residues. The germline V and J ends were trimmed by 3 bases and 3 bases, with 11 bases remaining between them.

This clonotype was seen many times. The genes are TRBV10-3 and TRBJ2-1; a possible D gene is TRBD1 (6 bases). V lost 8 bases to trimming and J lost 15 bases, with 26 bases between them. The CDR3 consists of 14 residues. The germline V gene encodes CDR1 ENHRY and CDR2 SYGVKD. DNA of the CDR3: TGTGCCATCGAAACACCGGGACAAGACCCAAGAATGTTCTTC. It translates to CAIETPGQDPRMFF.

A note on this clonotype: Germline is not matched at one junction end, which may reflect a read error. The V gene is TRBV12-3 or TRBV12-4, the J gene TRBJ1-2; D possibly corresponds to TRBD1 (6 bases). This CDR3 contains 19 residues. The CDR3 loop reads CAISFESGYRTAGNYGYTF. As DNA, the CDR3 is TGTGCCATCAGTTTCGAAAGTGGCTACAGGACAGCGGGGAACTATGGCTACACCTTC.

The chain recombines TRBV4-3 with TRBJ2-7; 7 bases align to TRBD1. CDR3 length equals 16 residues. Germline CDR1 and CDR2: LGHNA and YSLEER. The ends lost 0 bases at V and 2 bases at J; junction bases unmatched: 7. The CDR3 sequence is CASSQDPDRETYEQYF. The DNA of the CDR3 is TGCGCCAGCAGCCAAGACCCCGACAGGGAAACCTACGAGCAGTACTTC.

In this sample, this clonotype turned up a few times. The V gene is TRBV6-1, the J gene TRBJ2-3; 8 bases line up with TRBD1. Unmatched junction bases numbered 9, after V lost 11 bases and J lost 2 bases. There are 14 residues in the CDR3. Germline CDR1 is MNHNS and CDR2 is SASEGT. The CDR3 DNA is TGTGCCTCTCAACCGGGACAGGTCACAGATACGCAGTATTTT. This codes for CASQPGQVTDTQYF.

This clonotype was observed a few times. CDR3 DNA: TGCAGCGTATTGGACAGAAACACCGGGGAGCTGTTTTTT. It is translated as CSVLDRNTGELFF. This chain connects TRBV29-1 to TRBJ2-2; possible D gene TRBD1, 6 bases. Germline assignment: CDR1 SQVTM and CDR2 ANQGSEA. CDR3 length equals 13 residues. The germline V and J ends were trimmed by 6 bases and 2 bases, with 10 bases remaining between them.

The chain is built from TRBV29-1 and TRBJ2-1; 9 bases are a match to TRBD2. The CDR3 length is 16 residues. The germline gives CDR1 SQVTM, CDR2 ANQGSEA. J lost 2 bases, V lost 0 bases, and 5 bases had no gene match. CDR3 in amino acids: CSVEDLQRGAYNEQFF. The CDR3 DNA sequence: TGCAGCGTTGAAGACCTACAGCGGGGGGCCTACAATGAGCAGTTCTTC.

At least ten counts were recorded for this clonotype. This chain joins TRBV20-1 and TRBJ2-7; possible D gene TRBD2, 5 bases. Deletions cut 6 bases from V and 6 bases from J, with 18 bases between. The germline V gene encodes CDR1 DFQATT and CDR2 SNEGSKA (reference sequence). This CDR3 has 13 amino acids. CDR3 DNA: TGCAGTGCCGAGCGGACGTCAGCCTTCGAGCAGTACTTC. Translation gives CSAERTSAFEQYF.

This clonotype was seen more than once but under ten times. V usage is TRBV5-1 and J usage is TRBJ1-4, with 9 bases aligning to TRBD1. V was pared by 3 bases and J by 2 bases, with 2 bases of the junction left unmatched. There are 15 residues in the CDR3. Germline CDR1 and CDR2: SGHRS and YFSETQ. The CDR3 reads CASSWTGATNEKLFF. In DNA, the CDR3 is TGCGCCAGCAGCTGGACAGGGGCGACTAATGAAAAACTGTTTTTT.

Only a few counts were recorded for this clonotype. The gene calls are TRBV20-1 and TRBJ1-5; D possibly corresponds to TRBD1 (5 bases). The germline V and J ends were trimmed by 4 bases and 5 bases, with 15 bases remaining between them. Germline CDR1 reads DFQATT; CDR2 reads SNEGSKA (reference sequence). The CDR3 is made up of 14 amino acids. The CDR3 nucleotides read TGCAGTGCTACCGACGGGACGGCGGATCAGCCCCAGCATTTT. Protein sequence: CSATDGTADQPQHF.

This clonotype has ten or more counts. This sequence joins TRBV12-3 or TRBV12-4 and TRBJ2-1, with D unresolved. This CDR3 spans 13 amino acids. Trimming shortened V by 7 bases and J by 9 bases, and 16 bases separated the two germline ends. CDR3 sequence reads: CASTPDRLSEQFF. The CDR3 bases are TGTGCCAGCACCCCCGACCGGCTGAGTGAGCAGTTCTTC.

Only a few counts were recorded for this clonotype. The chain is built from TRBV3-1 and TRBJ2-1, with a possible D match to TRBD2 (6 bases). Trimming removed 1 base from V and 3 bases from J, with 10 bases in between. Germline V CDR1 and CDR2: LGHDT, YNNKEL (reference sequence). This CDR3 is 15 amino acids long. CDR3 loop: CASSQGRGFYNEQFF. CDR3 in DNA: TGTGCCAGCAGCCAAGGGAGGGGCTTCTACAATGAGCAGTTCTTC.